These T cell receptor beta chains were read from a single sample in a study of blood T cell repertoires in COVID-19. Profiled with immunoSEQ multiplex PCR; TCRdb holds only in-frame clones, not every one. This sample has more than 200,000 clones, with approximately 82% found just once. Input material: peripheral blood. The receptors come from a woman older than 75 with active or convalescent COVID-19. The CDR3 runs from the conserved cysteine through the conserved F or W. Each record gives: J gene, clone size, V gene, D gene, CDR3 DNA, CDR3 protein. The D gene is left open where the match is weak. Some rows have no size entry. The others give once, few or many, or a class for an expanded clone.

J gene: TRBJ2-7
clone size: .
V gene: TRBV10-1
D gene: TRBD2
CDR3 DNA: TGCGCCAGCAGTGAGTCTACTAGCGGGTCCTACGAGCAGTACTTC
CDR3 protein: CASSESTSGSYEQYF

J gene: TRBJ1-3
clone size: many
V gene: TRBV2
D gene: .
CDR3 DNA: TGTGCCAGCAGGCCTCAGGGGCCTGGAAACACCATATATTTT
CDR3 protein: CASRPQGPGNTIYF

J gene: TRBJ1-3
clone size: .
V gene: TRBV5-1
D gene: .
CDR3 DNA: TGCGCCAGCACCGCAGGTTCTGGAAACACCATATATTTT
CDR3 protein: CASTAGSGNTIYF

J gene: TRBJ1-5
clone size: .
V gene: TRBV28
D gene: .
CDR3 DNA: TGTGCCAGCAGTTTAGGAGGGAGCGGCAATCAGCCCCAGCATTTT
CDR3 protein: CASSLGGSGNQPQHF

J gene: TRBJ2-1
clone size: .
V gene: TRBV29-1
D gene: TRBD2
CDR3 DNA: TGCAGCGTTGAGGGGACTAGCGGGAGAACGCTCTCCTACAATGAGCAGTTCTTC
CDR3 protein: CSVEGTSGRTLSYNEQFF

J gene: TRBJ1-3
clone size: .
V gene: TRBV30
D gene: .
CDR3 DNA: TGTGCCTGGAGTCGGGCTGGAAACACCATATATTTT
CDR3 protein: CAWSRAGNTIYF

J gene: TRBJ2-3
clone size: .
V gene: TRBV19
D gene: .
CDR3 DNA: TGTGCCAGTAGTACCCAGGCGAGCACAGATACGCAGTATTTT
CDR3 protein: CASSTQASTDTQYF

J gene: TRBJ1-1
clone size: .
V gene: TRBV29-1
D gene: TRBD1
CDR3 DNA: TGCAGCGCCCACAGGGGTAGGATGGGGAACACTGAAGCTTTCTTT
CDR3 protein: CSAHRGRMGNTEAFF

J gene: TRBJ1-5
clone size: .
V gene: TRBV7-2
D gene: .
CDR3 DNA: TGTGCCAGCAGCTTATGGGGGCGGGCGAGCAATCAGCCCCAGCATTTT
CDR3 protein: CASSLWGRASNQPQHF

J gene: TRBJ1-6
clone size: .
V gene: TRBV27
D gene: TRBD1
CDR3 DNA: TGTGCCAGCAGTCCTGGACAGGGGCCACCTTTAATTGTAACCCTCCACTTT
CDR3 protein: CASSPGQGPPLIVTLHF

J gene: TRBJ2-3
clone size: once
V gene: TRBV7-2
D gene: .
CDR3 DNA: TGTGCCAGCAGCTTTAACACAGATACGCAGTATTTT
CDR3 protein: CASSFNTDTQYF

J gene: TRBJ2-7
clone size: .
V gene: TRBV29-1
D gene: .
CDR3 DNA: TGCAGCGTTGTCCCCGGGACAGGGACTAGCGAGCAGTACTTC
CDR3 protein: CSVVPGTGTSEQYF

J gene: TRBJ2-1
clone size: .
V gene: TRBV10-1
D gene: .
CDR3 DNA: TGCGCCAGCAGCGGGTGGGATGAGCAGTTCTTC
CDR3 protein: CASSGWDEQFF

J gene: TRBJ1-1
clone size: .
V gene: TRBV19
D gene: .
CDR3 DNA: TGTGCCAGTAGAGGTAACGGGTTGACTGAAGCTTTCTTT
CDR3 protein: CASRGNGLTEAFF

J gene: TRBJ1-1
clone size: once
V gene: TRBV5-1
D gene: TRBD1
CDR3 DNA: TGCGCCAGCAGCTTGGCCTCAGGACAGGGAGGGACTGAAGCTTTCTTT
CDR3 protein: CASSLASGQGGTEAFF

J gene: TRBJ1-6
clone size: few
V gene: TRBV2
D gene: .
CDR3 DNA: TGTGCCAGCAGGGGCAGGGAAGGCTCACCCCTCCACTTT
CDR3 protein: CASRGREGSPLHF

J gene: TRBJ1-6
clone size: .
V gene: TRBV4-1
D gene: TRBD1
CDR3 DNA: TGCGCCAGCAGCCAAGAGGAAGGTAGGGGGCTTAATTCACCCCTCCACTTT
CDR3 protein: CASSQEEGRGLNSPLHF

J gene: TRBJ1-6
clone size: once
V gene: TRBV5-1
D gene: .
CDR3 DNA: TGCGCCAGCAGCTTGGAACCCAGGGAGGATTCACCCCTCCACTTT
CDR3 protein: CASSLEPREDSPLHF

J gene: TRBJ2-7
clone size: many
V gene: TRBV27
D gene: TRBD2
CDR3 DNA: TGTGCCAGCCGGCCCCGACCACTAGCGTTTTACGAGCAGTACTTC
CDR3 protein: CASRPRPLAFYEQYF

J gene: TRBJ2-1
clone size: .
V gene: TRBV25-1
D gene: TRBD2
CDR3 DNA: TGTGTTACGGCGGGAGGGTTTTACAATGAGCAGTTCTTC
CDR3 protein: CVTAGGFYNEQFF

J gene: TRBJ2-1
clone size: .
V gene: TRBV4-1
D gene: .
CDR3 DNA: TGCGCCAGCAGCCAAGAGGAGTGGAGTTCGCAGTTCTTC
CDR3 protein: CASSQEEWSSQFF

J gene: TRBJ1-6
clone size: .
V gene: TRBV19
D gene: .
CDR3 DNA: TGTGCCAGTAGTTCTCAGCAGGGGACTAATTCACCCCTCCACTTT
CDR3 protein: CASSSQQGTNSPLHF

J gene: TRBJ2-3
clone size: .
V gene: TRBV9
D gene: TRBD1
CDR3 DNA: TGTGCCAGCAGCGCCAGGACAGGGGATAGCACAGATACGCAGTATTTT
CDR3 protein: CASSARTGDSTDTQYF

J gene: TRBJ2-3
clone size: .
V gene: TRBV28
D gene: TRBD2
CDR3 DNA: TGTGCCAGCAGAGCTGGCGGGGGAGGCCCGGATACGCAGTATTTT
CDR3 protein: CASRAGGGGPDTQYF

J gene: TRBJ2-2
clone size: .
V gene: TRBV18
D gene: .
CDR3 DNA: TGTGCCAGCTCACGCCGGGACTCTTTCACCGGGGAGCTGTTTTTT
CDR3 protein: CASSRRDSFTGELFF

J gene: TRBJ1-2
clone size: .
V gene: TRBV6-5
D gene: .
CDR3 DNA: TGTGCCAGCATGGAGGGATTAAACTATGGCTACACCTTC
CDR3 protein: CASMEGLNYGYTF

J gene: TRBJ2-3
clone size: .
V gene: TRBV19
D gene: .
CDR3 DNA: TGTGCCAGTAGTAGGTTGGAGGGCCAGGATACGCAGTATTTT
CDR3 protein: CASSRLEGQDTQYF

J gene: TRBJ1-2
clone size: .
V gene: TRBV28
D gene: .
CDR3 DNA: TGTGCCAGCAGTTTGGTAGGGGTTCAGGGCTACACCTTC
CDR3 protein: CASSLVGVQGYTF

J gene: TRBJ2-3
clone size: .
V gene: TRBV27
D gene: TRBD2
CDR3 DNA: TGTGCCAGCAGTCCCAGAGCGGGAACGGTCACAGATACGCAGTATTTT
CDR3 protein: CASSPRAGTVTDTQYF

J gene: TRBJ1-2
clone size: .
V gene: TRBV18
D gene: TRBD1
CDR3 DNA: TGTGCCAGCTCACAATCCGGGACAGTAACTGGCTACACCTTC
CDR3 protein: CASSQSGTVTGYTF

J gene: TRBJ1-2
clone size: few
V gene: TRBV27
D gene: .
CDR3 DNA: TGTGCCAGCAGTTTATCGAAGGGGGTCGGCGGCTACACCTTC
CDR3 protein: CASSLSKGVGGYTF

J gene: TRBJ1-1
clone size: .
V gene: TRBV5-1
D gene: .
CDR3 DNA: TGCGCCAGCAGCTTGGGTGCAGTACAGGGTCTGAACACTGAAGCTTTCTTT
CDR3 protein: CASSLGAVQGLNTEAFF